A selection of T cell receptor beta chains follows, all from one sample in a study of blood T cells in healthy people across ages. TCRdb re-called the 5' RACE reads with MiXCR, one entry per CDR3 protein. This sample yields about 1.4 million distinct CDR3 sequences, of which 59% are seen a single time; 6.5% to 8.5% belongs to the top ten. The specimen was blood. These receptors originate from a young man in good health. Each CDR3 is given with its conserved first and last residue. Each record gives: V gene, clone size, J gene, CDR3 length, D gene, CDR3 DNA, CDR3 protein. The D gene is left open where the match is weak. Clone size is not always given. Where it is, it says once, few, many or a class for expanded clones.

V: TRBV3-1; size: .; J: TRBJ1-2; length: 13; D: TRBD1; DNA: TGTGCCAGCAGCCATGACAGGGGGCTCGGCTACACCTTC; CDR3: CASSHDRGLGYTF
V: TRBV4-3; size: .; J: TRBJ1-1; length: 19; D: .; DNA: TGCGCCAGCAGCCAAGATTACGAGGCAGGGAGGGAAATGAACACTGAAGCTTTCTTT; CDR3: CASSQDYEAGREMNTEAFF
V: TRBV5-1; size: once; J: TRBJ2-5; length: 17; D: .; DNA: TGCGCCAGCAGCTTTAGCGGCCGTACCGGGACCGGAGGGACCCAGTACTTC; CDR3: CASSFSGRTGTGGTQYF
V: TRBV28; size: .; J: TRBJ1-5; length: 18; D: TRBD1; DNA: TGTGCCAGCAGTTTGGGACAGGGATTAGGGAGTGTGGATCAGCCCCAGCATTTT; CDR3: CASSLGQGLGSVDQPQHF
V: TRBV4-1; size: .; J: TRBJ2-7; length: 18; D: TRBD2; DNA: TGCGCCAGCAGCCAAGATACTAGCGAGCTTTTACGATCCTACGAGCAGTACTTC; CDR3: CASSQDTSELLRSYEQYF
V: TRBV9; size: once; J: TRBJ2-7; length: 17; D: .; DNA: TGTGCCAGCAGCGAGTCCCCTCAGGGGAGCAACTCCTACGAGCAGTACTTC; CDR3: CASSESPQGSNSYEQYF
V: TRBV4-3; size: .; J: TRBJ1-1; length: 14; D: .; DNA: TGCGCCAGCAGCCAACTGATGGGGAGCACTGAAGCTTTCTTT; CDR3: CASSQLMGSTEAFF
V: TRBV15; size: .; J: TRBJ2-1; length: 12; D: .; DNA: TGTGCCACTAGGGGGGTCGGGAATGAGCAGTTCTTC; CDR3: CATRGVGNEQFF
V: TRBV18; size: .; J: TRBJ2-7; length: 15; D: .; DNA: TGTGCCAGCTCACCAGGCCCTTCGGGTCCCTACGAGCAGTACTTC; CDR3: CASSPGPSGPYEQYF
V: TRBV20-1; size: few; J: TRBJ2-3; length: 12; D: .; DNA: TGCAGTGTTTCTCAGGGGCCAGATACGCAGTATTTT; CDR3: CSVSQGPDTQYF
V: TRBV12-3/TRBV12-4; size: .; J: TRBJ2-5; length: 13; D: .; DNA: TGTGCCAGCACCCCGACCGACTCAGAGACCCAGTACTTC; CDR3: CASTPTDSETQYF
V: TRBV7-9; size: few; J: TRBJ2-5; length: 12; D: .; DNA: TGTGCCAGCAGCTTAACTCTCCGAGGGCAGTACTTC; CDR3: CASSLTLRGQYF
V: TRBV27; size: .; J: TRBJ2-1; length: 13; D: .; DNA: TGTGCCAGCAGTCCTCTACAGACATTCGAGCAGTTCTTC; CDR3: CASSPLQTFEQFF
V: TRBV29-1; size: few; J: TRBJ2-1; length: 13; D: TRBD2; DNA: TGCAGCTTCCGCCAGCGGGAGGGCCCTGAGCAGTTCTTC; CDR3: CSFRQREGPEQFF
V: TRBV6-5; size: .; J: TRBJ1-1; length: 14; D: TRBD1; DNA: TGTGCCAGCAGTTCACCCCAGGGGGCTCCTGAAGCTTTCTTT; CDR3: CASSSPQGAPEAFF